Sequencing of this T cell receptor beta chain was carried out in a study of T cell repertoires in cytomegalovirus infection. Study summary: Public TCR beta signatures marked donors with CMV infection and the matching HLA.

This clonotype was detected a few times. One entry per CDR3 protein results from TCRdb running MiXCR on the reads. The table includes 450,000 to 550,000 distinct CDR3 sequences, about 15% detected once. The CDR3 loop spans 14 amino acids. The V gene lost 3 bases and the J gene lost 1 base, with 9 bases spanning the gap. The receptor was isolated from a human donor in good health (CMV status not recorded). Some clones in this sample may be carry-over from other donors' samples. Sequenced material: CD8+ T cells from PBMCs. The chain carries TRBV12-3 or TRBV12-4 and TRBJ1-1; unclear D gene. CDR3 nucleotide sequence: TGTGCCAGCAGTTTCCTCCGGGGGAACACTGAAGCTTTCTTT. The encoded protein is CASSFLRGNTEAFF.